The 30 T cell receptor beta chains reported below all come from one sample, sequenced in a study of control samples from healthy donors and cancer patients (dated by TCRdb to 2018 to 2021). Library method: the immunoSEQ multiplex PCR assay. The table comes from immuneACCESS by way of TCRdb, which keeps in-frame sequences with V and J called. Part of the clones is missing from these tables; in studies checked, under half for an unresolved V gene and the rest for unknown reasons. This sample has some 28,000 clones in its table, and around 80% of those were observed once. The biggest ten clones account for about 20% of the sample. Sequenced: PBMCs. Receptors were obtained from a man in his sixties with head and neck cancer.

This clone was found a few times. This rearrangement joins TRBV9 to TRBJ2-3; D might be TRBD2 (6 bases). The CDR3 loop spans 14 amino acids. Germline CDR1 and CDR2: SGDLS and YYNGEE. V was pared by 4 bases and J by 1 base, with 10 bases between. CDR3 residues: CASSQRVGTDTQYF. In nucleotides, the CDR3 is TGTGCCAGCAGCCAGCGGGTGGGCACAGATACGCAGTATTTT.

The chain couples TRBV28 to TRBJ1-1; tentatively, D is TRBD1 (6 bases). With 3 bases removed from V and 5 bases from J, the gap between germline ends came to 19 bases. The CDR3 runs to 16 residues. CDR1 is MDHEN and CDR2 is SYDVKM in the germline V gene. CDR3 DNA sequence: TGTGCCAGCAGTTTGTATATGGGGGCCCCAGGGACTGAAGCTTTCTTT. It encodes CASSLYMGAPGTEAFF.

This rearrangement joins TRBV5-5 to TRBJ2-5; TRBD2 might be the D (5 bases). CDR1 SGHKS and CDR2 YYEKEE come from the germline V gene (reference sequence). V dropped 2 bases and J dropped 0 bases, with 14 bases sitting between them. The CDR3 contains 16 residues. The CDR3: CASSFDVGANQETQYF. As DNA, the CDR3 is TGTGCCAGCAGCTTCGATGTGGGAGCGAACCAAGAGACCCAGTACTTC.

This clone was found a few times. This rearrangement joins TRBV3-1 (or the pseudogene TRBV3-2) to TRBJ2-7; D may be TRBD2 (6 bases). Between the trimmed V and J ends, which lost 3 bases and 0 bases, there was a span of 6 bases. The germline V gene encodes CDR1 LGHDT and CDR2 YNNKEL (reference sequence). The CDR3 has 13 residues. The CDR3, as DNA: TGTGCCAGCAGCCACGGGAGCTCCTACGAGCAGTACTTC. Protein sequence: CASSHGSSYEQYF.

This chain uses TRBV6-6 with TRBJ1-5, with TRBD1 matching 9 bases. After removal of 5 bases from V and 2 bases from J, the junction contained 10 bases not matched to a gene. Per the germline V gene, CDR1 is MNHNY and CDR2 is SVGAGI (reference sequence). CDR3 length: 17 residues. This chain's CDR3 is CASSPNLQGAGNQPQHF. CDR3 DNA: TGTGCCAGCAGTCCCAATTTACAGGGGGCAGGCAATCAGCCCCAGCATTTT.

V usage is TRBV27 and J usage is TRBJ1-6; 10 bases are shared with TRBD1. The length of the CDR3 is 14 residues. V dropped 6 bases and J dropped 6; count of bases not matched to a gene: 2. CDR1 MNHEY and CDR2 SMNVEV come from the germline V gene (reference sequence). The CDR3 DNA reads TGTGCCAGCAGCCGGACAGGGGGTAATTCACCCCTCCACTTT. Its protein is CASSRTGGNSPLHF.

This rearrangement joins TRBV7-3 to TRBJ2-2; 8 nucleotides match TRBD1. Losses at the gene ends were 2 bases for V and 3 bases for J; bases not matched to a gene: 2. Germline V gives CDR1 SGHTA, CDR2 FQGTGA. This CDR3 is built from 15 residues. DNA for the CDR3: TGTGCCAGCAGCTTACAGGGGGCGGACACCGGGGAGCTGTTTTTT. This gives the protein CASSLQGADTGELFF.

CDR3 bases: TGTGCCAGCAGTTATACCCGTTGGGAGACCCAGTACTTC. It specifies CASSYTRWETQYF. The chain recombines TRBV12-3 or TRBV12-4 with TRBJ2-5; no firm D call. The CDR3 has 13 residues. With 4 bases removed from V and 5 bases from J, the gap between germline ends came to 11 bases.

The chain has TRBV18 and TRBJ2-5; tentatively, D is TRBD2 (6 bases). Germline V gene lookup returns CDR1 KGHSH and CDR2 LQKENI. The CDR3 extends over 17 amino acids. V lost 0 bases, J lost 7 bases, and 21 bases lay in between. Written as DNA, the CDR3 is TGTGCCAGCTCACCACCCGGAGTAGGGCGTACCGGGGGGACCCAGTACTTC. Amino acid sequence: CASSPPGVGRTGGTQYF.

The rearrangement joins TRBV15 to TRBJ2-3; 10 nucleotides line up with TRBD2. Germline CDR1 and CDR2: LNHNV and YYDKDF (reference sequence). This CDR3 contains 15 residues. The trim removed 4 bases at V and 5 bases at J, leaving 6 bases unmatched. This CDR3 reads CATSISGRAIDTQYF. The CDR3 coding sequence is TGTGCCACCAGCATCAGCGGGAGGGCCATAGATACGCAGTATTTT.

The rearrangement uses TRBV5-4 and TRBJ1-4, with TRBD1 matching 7 bases. The CDR3 has 15 amino acids. The germline CDR1 and CDR2 sequences are SGHNT and YYREEE (reference sequence). V gave up 3 bases and J gave up 4 bases; unmatched junction bases: 6. The CDR3 DNA follows: TGTGCCAGCAGCTCCAACAGGGGCCTTAATGAAAAACTGTTTTTT. It is translated as CASSSNRGLNEKLFF.

This clone is medium-sized in the sample. This chain joins TRBV7-9 and TRBJ1-1, with a weak D call TRBD1 (6 bases). This CDR3 is 14 amino acids long. V was clipped by 5 bases and J by 1 base, with 11 bases between them. CDR1 SEHNR and CDR2 FQNEAQ come from the germline V gene (reference sequence). CDR3 loop: CASSQGGGNTEAFF. In nucleotides, the CDR3 is TGTGCCAGCAGCCAAGGGGGAGGGAACACTGAAGCTTTCTTT.

The chain uses TRBV3-1 (or the pseudogene TRBV3-2) and TRBJ2-7, with D unresolved. The germline V gene encodes CDR1 LGHDT and CDR2 YNNKEL (reference sequence). The CDR3 totals 11 residues. The V and J ends lost 4 bases and 3 bases respectively, with 4 bases between them. The CDR3 loop reads CASSLRYEQYF. CDR3 sequence (DNA): TGTGCCAGCAGCCTGCGCTACGAGCAGTACTTC.

In regard to this clone: The germline gene is not matched at one end of the junction; a read error may be the cause. The genes are TRBV7-7 and TRBJ2-5, with 14 nucleotides matching TRBD2. The CDR3 length is 14 residues. Germline loops: CDR1 SSHAT, CDR2 FNYEAQ (reference sequence). CDR3 amino acids: CASSLPGLAGVEYF. In nucleotides, the CDR3 is TGTGCTAGCAGCTTGCCGGGACTAGCGGGAGTAGAGTACTTC.

The chain recombines TRBV5-1 with TRBJ2-5; the match to TRBD2 covers 8 bases. The CDR3 consists of 13 residues. Germline trimming cut 5 bases from V and 5 bases from J; bases unmatched to any gene: 5. Germline assignment: CDR1 SGHRS and CDR2 YFSETQ. CDR3 nucleotides: TGCGCCAGCAGGGGAGCGGGAGTGGAGACCCAGTACTTC. Encoded protein: CASRGAGVETQYF.

This chain links TRBV19 with TRBJ2-2, with 7 bases matching TRBD1. V shed 6 bases and J 5 bases; nucleotides not matched to a gene: 3. The germline V gene encodes CDR1 LNHDA and CDR2 SQIVND (reference sequence). There are 13 residues in the CDR3. CDR3 amino acids: CASSETGTGELFF. The CDR3 bases are TGTGCCAGTAGCGAGACAGGGACCGGGGAGCTGTTTTTT.

This clone was observed once. The CDR3 region is CASSPGLEDNEQFF. The CDR3 bases are TGTGCCAGCTCACCAGGGCTCGAGGACAATGAGCAGTTCTTC. The rearrangement joins TRBV18 to TRBJ2-1; D gene unclear. The ends were cut back, 2 bases at V and 5 bases at J, with 10 bases in the middle. CDR1 is KGHSH and CDR2 is LQKENI in the germline V gene. There are 14 residues in the CDR3.

V and J are TRBV4-3 and TRBJ1-2, with D possibly TRBD1 on 6 matching bases. This CDR3 contains 16 residues. Germline CDR1 is LGHNA and CDR2 is YSLEER. Trimming removed 3 bases from V and 4 bases from J, with 18 bases in between. As DNA, the CDR3 is TGCGCCAGCAGCCATTGGGGGACATCGGAAAGCTATGGCTACACCTTC. This gives the protein CASSHWGTSESYGYTF.

J is TRBJ2-6 and V is TRBV19; D ambiguous. V lost 7 bases and J 0 bases, leaving 4 bases between the germline ends. The CDR3 spans 13 residues. Germline values: CDR1 LNHDA, CDR2 SQIVND (reference sequence). CDR3 amino acids: CASTSSGANVLTF. As DNA, the CDR3 is TGTGCCAGTACCAGCTCTGGGGCCAACGTCCTGACTTTC. The full variable domain, with the rest looked up from reference TRBV19 and TRBJ2-6, is DGGITQSPKYLFRKEGQNVTLSCEQNLNHDAMYWYRQDPGQGLRLIYYSQIVNDFQKGDIAEGYSVSREKKESFPLTVTSAQKNPTAFYLCASTSSGANVLTFGAGSRLTVL.

The rearrangement links TRBV11-3 to TRBJ2-2; TRBD2 aligns across 9 bases. The V gene's germline CDR1 is SGHNT and CDR2 YENEEA. The CDR3 totals 16 residues. V was clipped by 5 bases and J by 1 base; unmatched bases: 5. This chain's CDR3 is CASSAGTSWNTGELFF. CDR3 in DNA: TGTGCCAGCAGCGCGGGGACTAGCTGGAACACCGGGGAGCTGTTTTTT.

The CDR3 coding sequence is TGTGCCAGCAGCCCCCGGACAGGGAAAGATACGCAGTATTTT. It yields the protein CASSPRTGKDTQYF. This chain links TRBV13 with TRBJ2-3, with TRBD1 matching 8 bases. J was trimmed by 5 bases and V by 5 bases; bases with no gene match: 6. This CDR3 is 14 amino acids long. Per germline, CDR1 PRHDT and CDR2 FYEKMQ (reference sequence).

This clone has a handful of counts. The chain links TRBV13 to TRBJ2-3, with D tentatively TRBD2 (5 bases). Germline CDR1 reads PRHDT; CDR2 reads FYEKMQ (reference sequence). V dropped 1 base and J dropped 7 bases, with 9 bases sitting between them. The CDR3 contains 13 residues. Written as DNA, the CDR3 is TGTGCCAGCAGCTTAGACGGGGTCCATACGCAGTATTTT. Translated: CASSLDGVHTQYF.

The J gene is TRBJ1-1, the V gene TRBV9; no definite D call. The germline V and J ends were trimmed by 3 bases and 1 base, with 10 bases remaining between them. CDR3 length: 14 amino acids. From germline, CDR1 is SGDLS and CDR2 YYNGEE. CDR3 DNA: TGTGCCAGCAGCGCTTTCTCAGGGAACACTGAAGCTTTCTTT. Translated: CASSAFSGNTEAFF.

The chain joins TRBV28 to TRBJ1-1; D not certain. Germline-derived CDR1 and CDR2 are MDHEN and SYDVKM. The V gene lost 3 bases and the J gene lost 6 bases, with 5 bases spanning the gap. The CDR3 spans 11 residues. The CDR3: CASSFKAEAFF. CDR3 nucleotides: TGTGCCAGCAGTTTTAAGGCTGAAGCTTTCTTT. The full variable domain, with the rest looked up from reference TRBV28 and TRBJ1-1, is DVKVTQSSRYLVKRTGEKVFLECVQDMDHENMFWYRQDPGLGLRLIYFSYDVKMKEKGDIPEGYSVSREKKERFSLILESASTNQTSMYLCASSFKAEAFFGQGTRLTVV.

Only one count was recorded for this clone. The chain links TRBV18 to TRBJ1-2, with 10 nucleotides matching TRBD1. The CDR3 length is 16 residues. CDR1 KGHSH and CDR2 LQKENI come from the germline V gene. Trimming removed 4 bases from V and 4 bases from J; junction bases left unmatched: 9. The CDR3 spells CASSLTGTGEVYGYTF. The CDR3 DNA reads TGTGCCAGCTCACTCACCGGGACAGGGGAGGTCTATGGCTACACCTTC.

The genes are TRBV3-1 (or the pseudogene TRBV3-2) and TRBJ2-5; D is possibly TRBD2 (5 bases). Looked up from germline, CDR1 is LGHDT and CDR2 is YNNKEL (reference sequence). V lost 4 bases, J lost 5 bases, and 14 bases lay in between. The CDR3 is 14 amino acids. CDR3 bases: TGTGCCAGCAGCCCGCAACACCCGGGGGAGACCCAGTACTTC. Its protein is CASSPQHPGETQYF.

CDR3 coding DNA: TGTGCCAGCAGCTTAGCCGAGGGACTAGCGAATACCTACGAGCAGTACTTC. Translated: CASSLAEGLANTYEQYF. The chain joins TRBV7-9 to TRBJ2-7; TRBD2 agrees at 10 bases. The germline V gene has CDR1 SEHNR and CDR2 FQNEAQ (reference sequence). V lost 0 bases to trimming and J lost 2 bases; unmatched junction nucleotides: 7. CDR3 length equals 17 residues.

The J gene is TRBJ2-1, the V gene TRBV7-2; 8 nucleotides align to TRBD1. The CDR3 sequence is 18 residues long. CDR1 and CDR2 (germline): SGHTA, FQGNSA. V dropped 3 bases and J dropped 0; count of bases not matched to a gene: 10. The CDR3 here is CASSLPLIRGRSYNEQFF. CDR3 nucleotide sequence: TGTGCCAGCAGCTTGCCACTTATCAGGGGGCGCTCCTACAATGAGCAGTTCTTC.

The V call is TRBV9, the J call TRBJ2-5; D might be TRBD1 (7 bases). Germline V gene data show CDR1 as SGDLS and CDR2 as YYNGEE. This CDR3 comprises 15 residues. The V end was cut by 2 bases, the J end by 4 bases, with 15 bases between. CDR3 in amino acids: CASSVRPQGGETQYF. The CDR3 DNA sequence: TGTGCCAGCAGCGTCCGACCCCAGGGGGGAGAGACCCAGTACTTC.

The rearrangement joins TRBV6-2 or TRBV6-3 to TRBJ2-5, with 7 bases identical to TRBD1. The CDR3 sequence is 15 residues long. Trimming cost V 7 bases and J 1 base; bases outside gene matches: 9. Germline V gene data show CDR1 as MNHEY and CDR2 as SVGEGT. The CDR3 loop is CASIPGQSSQETQYF. The CDR3 region has the DNA TGTGCCAGCATCCCGGGACAGTCCAGCCAAGAGACCCAGTACTTC.